These 11 T cell receptor beta chains share one sample of origin, sequenced in a study of early stage breast cancer tumors. Assay used: immunoSEQ multiplex PCR; TCRdb lists only in-frame clones, some missing. The sample yields roughly 56,000 clones, 60% to 85% seen once. Specimen: blood. The receptors come from a person in their twenties or thirties with breast cancer.

The chain is built from TRBV29-1 and TRBJ2-1; TRBD2 is a possible D gene (7 bases). Germline CDR1 SQVTM, CDR2 ANQGSEA. Trimming took 2 bases from V and 5 from J, leaving 13 bases between them. The CDR3 is 14 amino acids. As DNA, the CDR3 is TGCAGCGTTGAACGGAGGGGGGGGGACAATGAGCAGTTCTTC. This translates into CSVERRGGDNEQFF.

This clone was picked up one time. The CDR3 DNA sequence: TGTGCCAGCAGTTTAGCCCGAACTCAGAACAATGAGCAGTTCTTC. Protein: CASSLARTQNNEQFF. The rearrangement joins TRBV27 to TRBJ2-1; D call uncertain. V gave up 2 bases and J gave up 5 bases, with 13 bases separating them. CDR3 size: 15 residues. Germline V gene data show CDR1 as MNHEY and CDR2 as SMNVEV (reference sequence).

The V and J genes are TRBV11-3 and TRBJ2-1, with 14 bases lining up with TRBD2. The ends lost 5 bases at V and 8 bases at J; junction bases unmatched: 8. Germline CDR1 is SGHNT and CDR2 is YENEEA. CDR3 length equals 16 residues. The CDR3 spells CASSTGLAGGGDEQFF. CDR3 DNA: TGTGCCAGCAGCACCGGACTAGCGGGAGGAGGGGATGAGCAGTTCTTC.

This clone has just one count. The rearrangement links TRBV7-2 to TRBJ2-7, with D uncertain. V dropped 4 bases and J dropped 6 bases, with 19 bases sitting between them. The CDR3 extends over 15 amino acids. In germline, CDR1 is SGHTA, CDR2 FQGNSA. CDR3 coding DNA: TGTGCCAGCAGCTACCTGAGCCTAAGTAAGGGCGAGCAGTACTTC. It translates to CASSYLSLSKGEQYF. Full variable domain (remainder filled in from reference TRBV7-2 and TRBJ2-7): GAGVSQSPSNKVTEKGKDVELRCDPISGHTALYWYRQSLGQGLEFLIYFQGNSAPDKSGLPSDRFSAERTGGSVSTLTIQRTQQEDSAVYLCASSYLSLSKGEQYFGPGTRLTVT.

This rearrangement joins TRBV6-4 to TRBJ2-3; 10 bases match TRBD2. Per the germline V gene, CDR1 is MRHNA and CDR2 is SNTAGT. CDR3 size: 16 residues. V trimming: 2 bases; J trimming: 2 bases; junction bases outside the gene matches: 4. Here the CDR3 reads CASSDQLAGNTDTQYF. The CDR3 DNA sequence: TGTGCCAGCAGTGACCAACTAGCGGGAAACACAGATACGCAGTATTTT.

This clone was seen a single time. V is TRBV6-4 and J is TRBJ2-3, with 12 bases fitting TRBD2. The germline V gene encodes CDR1 MRHNA and CDR2 SNTAGT. The CDR3 loop spans 16 amino acids. Losses at the gene ends were 4 bases for V and 1 base for J; bases not matched to a gene: 3. As DNA, the CDR3 is TGTGCCAGCAGTGCCCGGACTAGCGGGGGCACAGATACGCAGTATTTT. It translates to CASSARTSGGTDTQYF.

This clone was recorded only once. The chain couples TRBV5-4 to TRBJ2-3; TRBD2 aligns across 8 bases. The J segment lost 5 bases and the V segment lost 4 bases, leaving 9 bases of the junction unmatched. Germline V gene sequence: CDR1 SGHNT, CDR2 YYREEE (reference sequence). This CDR3 comprises 15 residues. CDR3 sequence reads: CASSPGGRALDTQYF. DNA of the CDR3: TGTGCCAGCAGCCCGGGAGGGAGGGCCCTAGATACGCAGTATTTT.

The chain carries TRBV7-9 and TRBJ2-3; no definite D call. The CDR3 consists of 14 residues. Germline-derived CDR1 and CDR2 are SEHNR and FQNEAQ (reference sequence). V gave up 1 base and J gave up 1 base, with 6 bases separating them. This chain's CDR3 is CASSLELRTDTQYF. In DNA form, the CDR3 reads TGTGCCAGCAGCTTAGAGCTCCGCACAGATACGCAGTATTTT.

V and J are TRBV5-5 and TRBJ2-7; D ambiguous. This CDR3 is 14 amino acids long. In germline, CDR1 is SGHKS, CDR2 YYEKEE (reference sequence). The germline V and J ends were trimmed by 4 bases and 0 bases, with 11 bases remaining between them. As DNA, the CDR3 is TGTGCCAGCAGCAGCGAGTGGGGCTCCTACGAGCAGTACTTC. Amino acids: CASSSEWGSYEQYF.

This chain uses TRBV18 with TRBJ1-2, with 7 bases lining up with TRBD1. Germline V lookup: CDR1 KGHSH, CDR2 LQKENI. CDR3 length: 15 residues. The V gene end was trimmed by 3 bases and the J gene end by 8 bases; junction bases not matched to a gene: 12. The DNA of the CDR3 is TGTGCCAGCTCACCTTCCACTGGGACAGCCTCGGGCTACACCTTC. It codes for CASSPSTGTASGYTF.

The chain employs TRBV5-1 and TRBJ2-1; the D is unclear. The CDR3 length is 16 residues. V was clipped by 0 bases and J by 5 bases, with 15 bases between them. Germline V gene lookup returns CDR1 SGHRS and CDR2 YFSETQ. The CDR3 sequence is CASSLGAAQVDNEQFF. Written as DNA, the CDR3 is TGCGCCAGCAGCTTGGGCGCTGCGCAGGTAGACAATGAGCAGTTCTTC.